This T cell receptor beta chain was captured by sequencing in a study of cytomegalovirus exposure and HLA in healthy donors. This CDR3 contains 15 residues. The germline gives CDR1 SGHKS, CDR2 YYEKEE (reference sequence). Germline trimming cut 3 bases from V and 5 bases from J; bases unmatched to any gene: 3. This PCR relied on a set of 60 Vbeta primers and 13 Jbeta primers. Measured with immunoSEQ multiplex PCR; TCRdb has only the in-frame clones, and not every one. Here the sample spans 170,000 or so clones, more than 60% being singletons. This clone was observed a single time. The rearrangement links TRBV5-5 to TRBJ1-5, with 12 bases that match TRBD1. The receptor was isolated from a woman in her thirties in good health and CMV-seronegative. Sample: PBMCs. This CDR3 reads CASSWGQGADQPQHF. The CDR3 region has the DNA TGTGCCAGCAGCTGGGGACAGGGGGCGGATCAGCCCCAGCATTTT. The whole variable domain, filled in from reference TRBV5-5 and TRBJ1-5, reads DAGVTQSPTHLIKTRGQQVTLRCSPISGHKSVSWYQQVLGQGPQFIFQYYEKEERGRGNFPDRFSARQFPNYSSELNVNALLLGDSALYLCASSWGQGADQPQHFGDGTRLSIL.